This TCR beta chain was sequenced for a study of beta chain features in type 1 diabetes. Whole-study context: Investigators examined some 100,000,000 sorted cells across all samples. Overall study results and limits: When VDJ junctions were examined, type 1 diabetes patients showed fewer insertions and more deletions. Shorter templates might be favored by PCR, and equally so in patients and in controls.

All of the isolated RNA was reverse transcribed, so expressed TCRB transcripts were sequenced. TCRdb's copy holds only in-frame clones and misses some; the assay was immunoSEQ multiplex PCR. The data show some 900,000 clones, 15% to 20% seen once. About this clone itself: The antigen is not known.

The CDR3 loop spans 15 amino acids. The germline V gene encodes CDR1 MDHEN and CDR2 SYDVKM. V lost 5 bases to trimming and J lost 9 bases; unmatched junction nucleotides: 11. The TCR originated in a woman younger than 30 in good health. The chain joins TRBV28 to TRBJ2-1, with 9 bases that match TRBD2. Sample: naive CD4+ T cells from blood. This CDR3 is CASSRGRGGSAEQFF. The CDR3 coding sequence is TGTGCCAGCAGTCGCGGGAGGGGGGGTTCGGCTGAGCAGTTCTTC.